The clone carrying this TCR beta chain has only a few counts. Via MiXCR, TCRdb re-called the RT-PCR reads, giving one row per CDR3 protein. The repertoire holds fewer than 800,000 distinct CDR3 sequences, with 13% to 15% as singletons. CDR1 is SGHRS, CDR2 YFSETQ, per germline. Trimming left V 2 bases short and J 6 bases short, with 11 bases between. The CDR3 has 13 amino acids. The rearrangement uses TRBV5-1 and TRBJ1-1; D unresolved. This TCR was recovered from a female donor in good health, serving as a healthy control. Sequenced material: memory CD4+ T cells from blood. CDR3 residues: CASSFDRLSEAFF. The DNA of the CDR3 is TGCGCCAGCAGCTTCGATAGGCTATCTGAAGCTTTCTTT. Together with reference TRBV5-1 and TRBJ1-1, the CDR3 gives the full variable domain: KAGVTQTPRYLIKTRGQQVTLSCSPISGHRSVSWYQQTPGQGLQFLFEYFSETQRNKGNFPGRFSGRQFSNSRSEMNVSTLELGDSALYLCASSFDRLSEAFFGQGTRLTVV.